This T cell receptor beta chain derives from a study of human T cells and chemical hapten exposure. Study details: DPC at 0.01% went onto the upper back in patch tests, read at 6 days.

The CDR3 length is 11 residues. Germline V gene lookup returns CDR1 DFQATT and CDR2 SNEGSKA (reference sequence). Trimming removed 2 bases at V and 4 bases at J, with 4 bases between. As the library was built, unique molecular identifiers were attached to individual cDNA molecules. TCRdb processed the RACE reads anew with MiXCR; each CDR3 protein has one entry. The sample lists 85,000 to 130,000 distinct CDR3 sequences, 12% occurring once. As for time point: pre-sensitization, week 0. Described treatment: therapeutic diphenylcyclopropenone sensitization with weekly scalp DPC. V and J are TRBV20-1 and TRBJ2-3; no firm D call. The sample in question was whole blood, obtained in connection with sensitization to the hapten diphenylcyclopropenone (DPC). The TCR was taken from a woman aged 45-65 years with alopecia areata. Some clones in this sample may be carry-over from other donors' samples. The CDR3 nucleotides read TGCAGTGCTAGAAGGCCAGATACGCAGTATTTT. Translating it yields CSARRPDTQYF.